A single sample is the source of the 20 T cell receptor beta chains below, sequenced in a study of naive and memory T cell subsets. The SP2 primer and nested alpha and beta constant region primers amplified ligated cDNA in four rounds. TCRdb redid the calling of the 5' RACE reads with MiXCR, one entry per CDR3 protein. This sample yields more than 50,000 distinct CDR3 sequences, of which 7.2% are seen a single time; 9% to 10% belongs to the top ten. The library had UMIs added by 3' ligation of an oligonucleotide to TCR cDNA. Every receptor here comes from a male donor in good health.

At least ten counts were recorded for this clonotype. The chain is built from TRBV2 and TRBJ1-6; TRBD1 aligns across 9 bases. V dropped 3 bases and J dropped 7; count of bases not matched to a gene: 4. The CDR3 loop spans 15 amino acids. Germline V gene lookup returns CDR1 SNHLY and CDR2 FYNNEI. The CDR3 here is CASSDGTGNNSPLHF. Here the CDR3 DNA reads TGTGCCAGCAGTGATGGGACAGGGAACAATTCACCCCTCCACTTT.

V is TRBV12-3 or TRBV12-4 and J is TRBJ2-2; 7 nucleotides match TRBD2. V dropped 7 bases and J dropped 4; count of bases not matched to a gene: 15. This CDR3 region has 17 residues. The CDR3 loop is CASTFSFGGGGTGELFF. The CDR3 bases are TGTGCCAGCACCTTCTCCTTTGGGGGGGGAGGCACCGGGGAGCTGTTTTTT.

V usage is TRBV12-3 or TRBV12-4 and J usage is TRBJ2-1; 7 positions agree with TRBD2. V was pared by 6 bases and J by 7 bases, with 12 bases of the junction left unmatched. The CDR3 length is 15 residues. The CDR3 DNA follows: TGTGCCAGCAGGTCCAGCAGCGGGGAGGGGAATGAGCAGTTCTTC. Its protein is CASRSSSGEGNEQFF.

This clonotype was counted many times. This chain links TRBV29-1 with TRBJ2-1; D is possibly TRBD1 (5 bases). The CDR3 covers 14 residues. Trimming stripped 1 base from V and 1 base from J, with 8 bases between. Germline V gene sequence: CDR1 SQVTM, CDR2 ANQGSEA. This CDR3 reads CSVEGQGSYNEQFF. The CDR3 DNA follows: TGCAGCGTTGAAGGGCAGGGTTCCTACAATGAGCAGTTCTTC.

This clonotype was counted many times. V gene TRBV6-5 combines with J gene TRBJ1-5; TRBD1 matches 7 bases. There are 13 residues in the CDR3. With 5 bases clipped from V and 7 bases from J, the junction kept 5 bases outside the gene matches. The V gene's germline CDR1 is MNHEY and CDR2 SVGAGI. DNA for the CDR3: TGTGCCAGCAGTAGGACAGGCAGCCAGCCCCAGCATTTT. This gives the protein CASSRTGSQPQHF.

In its sample, this clonotype was seen a few times. The V gene is TRBV27, the J gene TRBJ2-7; the D is unclear. The CDR3 runs 13 residues. Germline lookup yields CDR1 MNHEY and CDR2 SMNVEV (reference sequence). V lost 5 bases and J 2 bases, leaving 10 bases between the germline ends. In DNA, the CDR3 is TGTGCCAGCAGTCCCGTTGTGACCTACGAGCAGTACTTC. The encoded protein is CASSPVVTYEQYF.

This clonotype was observed many times. V usage is TRBV29-1 and J usage is TRBJ2-7; tentative D call: TRBD1 (7 bases). Trimming stripped 7 bases from V and 2 bases from J, with 12 bases between. The CDR3 runs to 12 residues. Germline values: CDR1 SQVTM, CDR2 ANQGSEA. The chain's CDR3 is CSAGGQPYEQYF. For the CDR3, the DNA is TGCAGCGCCGGGGGACAGCCCTACGAGCAGTACTTC.

This clonotype was observed a few times. The V and J genes are TRBV12-3 or TRBV12-4 and TRBJ1-3; D is unclear. The CDR3 extends over 14 amino acids. V lost 6 bases and J lost 3, with 12 bases in between. CDR3: CASSPTAGGNTIYF. The CDR3 nucleotides are TGTGCCAGCAGCCCCACAGCAGGTGGAAACACCATATATTTT.

This clonotype was detected many times. The rearrangement links TRBV6-5 to TRBJ2-7, with unresolved D. The germline CDR1 and CDR2 sequences are MNHEY and SVGAGI. Trimming pared 3 bases from V and 4 bases from J, leaving 4 bases between. The CDR3 consists of 11 residues. CDR3 loop: CASSYLYEQYF. The DNA for the CDR3 is TGTGCCAGCAGTTATCTGTACGAGCAGTACTTC.

This clonotype was observed a few times. CDR3 sequence reads: CASSSGLAYEQYF. The CDR3 DNA reads as TGTGCCAGCAGTTCGGGACTAGCCTACGAGCAGTACTTC. The chain joins TRBV27 to TRBJ2-7; 8 bases map to TRBD2. The CDR3 covers 13 residues. CDR1 and CDR2 (germline): MNHEY, SMNVEV (reference sequence). V trimming: 4 bases; J trimming: 2 bases; junction bases outside the gene matches: 1.

The gene calls are TRBV9 and TRBJ2-7; 12 bases are a match to TRBD2. The CDR3 covers 15 residues. V lost 3 bases to trimming and J lost 0 bases; unmatched junction nucleotides: 1. Per germline, CDR1 SGDLS and CDR2 YYNGEE. In DNA form, the CDR3 reads TGTGCCAGCAGCGAGACTAGCGGGGGCTCCTACGAGCAGTACTTC. Its translation is CASSETSGGSYEQYF.

The chain carries TRBV23-1 and TRBJ2-7, with 7 bases matching TRBD1. TRBV23-1 is annotated as an ORF whose role is uncertain. The V and J ends lost 4 bases and 0 bases, in that order; junction bases with no gene match: 15. The CDR3 sequence is 18 residues long. The CDR3 DNA sequence: TGCGCCAGCAGTCCGCCGGGTCGACAGGGATTGAGCTCCTACGAGCAGTACTTC. Amino acid sequence: CASSPPGRQGLSSYEQYF.

V is TRBV29-1 and J is TRBJ1-3; D ambiguous. Germline values: CDR1 SQVTM, CDR2 ANQGSEA. The CDR3 length is 12 residues. V shed 4 bases and J shed 1 base, with 5 bases lying between them. The CDR3 sequence is CSVVKSGNTIYF. The DNA for the CDR3 is TGCAGCGTTGTAAAATCTGGAAACACCATATATTTT.

This chain uses TRBV20-1 with TRBJ2-1; D not resolved. CDR1 and CDR2 (germline): DFQATT, SNEGSKA (reference sequence). This CDR3 is built from 12 residues. The ends were cut back, 6 bases at V and 7 bases at J, with 13 bases in the middle. The CDR3 loop reads CSAQFQRNEQFF. CDR3 sequence (DNA): TGCAGTGCCCAATTCCAACGGAATGAGCAGTTCTTC.

This clonotype was seen a few times. The V and J genes are TRBV5-1 and TRBJ2-7; D uncertain. This CDR3 spans 15 amino acids. The germline V and J ends were trimmed by 2 bases and 1 base, with 13 bases remaining between them. The germline V gene has CDR1 SGHRS and CDR2 YFSETQ. Here the CDR3 reads CASSFHTTDSYEQYF. CDR3 nucleotide sequence: TGCGCCAGCAGCTTCCATACCACGGATTCCTACGAGCAGTACTTC. Full variable domain (rest looked up from reference TRBV5-1 and TRBJ2-7): KAGVTQTPRYLIKTRGQQVTLSCSPISGHRSVSWYQQTPGQGLQFLFEYFSETQRNKGNFPGRFSGRQFSNSRSEMNVSTLELGDSALYLCASSFHTTDSYEQYFGPGTRLTVT.

This clonotype came up many times. This chain connects TRBV18 to TRBJ2-1; D possibly corresponds to TRBD2 (6 bases). Germline CDR1 KGHSH, CDR2 LQKENI. V was trimmed by 1 base and J by 8 bases, leaving 18 bases between them. The CDR3 has 16 residues. The CDR3 DNA sequence: TGTGCCAGCTCACCACTCCGGGACTCCAATCCGGATGAGCAGTTCTTC. Translating it yields CASSPLRDSNPDEQFF.

This clonotype was seen many times. The chain employs TRBV10-2 and TRBJ2-5, with TRBD2 identical over 8 bases. V lost 7 bases, J lost 4 bases, and 8 bases stayed unmatched. CDR1 is WSHSY, CDR2 SAAADI, per germline. The CDR3 consists of 14 residues. The CDR3 region is CASTPTSVGETQYF. CDR3 DNA: TGCGCCAGCACTCCGACTAGCGTAGGAGAGACCCAGTACTTC.

In its sample, this clonotype was seen many times. The chain links TRBV4-1 to TRBJ2-4; TRBD1 or TRBD2 may be the D gene (5 bases each). V was clipped by 5 bases and J by 1 base, with 33 bases between them. CDR3 length equals 22 residues. CDR1 is MGHRA, CDR2 YSYEKL, per germline. CDR3 bases: TGCGCCAGCAGCTCTCACCTAACCCCGGGACCGACGGGGATTGTGGCCAAAAACATTCAGTACTTC. This translates into CASSSHLTPGPTGIVAKNIQYF.

There are a few counts of this clonotype. The chain employs TRBV12-3 or TRBV12-4 and TRBJ1-5; 7 bases align to TRBD1. V lost 5 bases and J lost 5; bases outside the gene matches: 6. The CDR3 runs 14 residues. The CDR3 region has the DNA TGTGCCAGCAGTGAACAGGGGTGGCATCAGCCCCAGCATTTT. It encodes CASSEQGWHQPQHF.

This clonotype was counted at least ten times. The chain employs TRBV20-1 and TRBJ2-7, with TRBD1 identical over 8 bases. CDR3 length: 17 residues. Germline V gene lookup returns CDR1 DFQATT and CDR2 SNEGSKA (reference sequence). V shed 3 bases, J shed 0 bases, and the junction held 13 bases outside the gene matches. The chain's CDR3 is CSARPRDRISSSYEQYF. The DNA of the CDR3 is TGCAGTGCTAGGCCCCGGGACAGGATATCGAGCTCCTACGAGCAGTACTTC.